This T cell receptor beta chain emerged from a study of T cell responses to AZD1222 COVID-19 vaccine. Only in-frame clones appear in the TCRdb table, and some are missing; sequencing was by immunoSEQ multiplex PCR. The sample lists 95,000 to 110,000 clones, about 88% seen once, with 18% in the top ten. Germline CDR1 and CDR2: LGHDT and YNNKEL (reference sequence). This CDR3 contains 11 residues. The V and J ends lost 9 bases and 5 bases, in that order; junction bases with no gene match: 3. This clone was detected only once. This receptor was obtained from an adult in good health. Sequences were derived from peripheral blood, sampled on day 0 of AZD1222 vaccination. The chain uses TRBV3-1 (or the pseudogene TRBV3-2) and TRBJ1-1; 7 bases are a match to TRBD1. The CDR3: CASRDRTEAFF. As DNA, the CDR3 is TGTGCCAGTCGGGACAGAACTGAAGCTTTCTTT.